This T cell receptor (beta chain) appears in the sequencing data of a study of T cell repertoires in cytomegalovirus infection. Study-wide background: Indications came from public TCR beta signatures; they pointed to CMV infection and to a matching HLA type. Study findings and constraints: HLA-C-restricted, CMV-specific TCR beta clonotypes were dominant ex vivo.

Germline V gives CDR1 SEHNR, CDR2 FQNEAQ (reference sequence). The CDR3 is made up of 15 amino acids. V lost 3 bases and J lost 6; bases outside the gene matches: 9. TCRdb analysed the reads with MiXCR anew, one entry per CDR3 protein. The data show nearly 550,000 distinct CDR3 sequences, more than 15% seen once. At least ten counts were recorded for this clonotype. Antigen unknown. V is TRBV7-9 and J is TRBJ2-3; 7 nucleotides agree with TRBD2. The sequence was obtained from a human donor in good health (CMV status not recorded). Some clones in this sample may be carry-over from other donors' samples. Material for sequencing was CD8+ T cells from PBMCs. CDR3: CASSFGTTTFDTQYF. The CDR3 DNA reads TGTGCCAGCAGCTTCGGGACTACGACATTTGATACGCAGTATTTT. The full variable domain, completed using reference TRBV7-9 and TRBJ2-3, is DTGVSQNPRHKITKRGQNVTFRCDPISEHNRLYWYRQTLGQGPEFLTYFQNEAQLEKSRLLSDRFSAERPKGSFSTLEIQRTEQGDSAMYLCASSFGTTTFDTQYFGPGTRLTVL.